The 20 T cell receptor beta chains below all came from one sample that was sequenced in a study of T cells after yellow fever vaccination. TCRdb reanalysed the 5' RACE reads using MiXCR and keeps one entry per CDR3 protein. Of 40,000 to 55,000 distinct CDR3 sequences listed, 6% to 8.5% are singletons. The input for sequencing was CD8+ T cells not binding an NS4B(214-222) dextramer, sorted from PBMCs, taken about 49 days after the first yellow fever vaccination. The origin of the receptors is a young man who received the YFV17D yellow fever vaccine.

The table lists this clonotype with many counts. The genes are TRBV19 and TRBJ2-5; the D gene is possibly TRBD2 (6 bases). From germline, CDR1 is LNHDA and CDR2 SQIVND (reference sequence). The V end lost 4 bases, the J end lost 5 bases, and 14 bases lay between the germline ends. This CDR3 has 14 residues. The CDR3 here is CASSNIPAGETQYF. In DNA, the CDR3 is TGTGCCAGTAGTAATATCCCCGCGGGGGAGACCCAGTACTTC.

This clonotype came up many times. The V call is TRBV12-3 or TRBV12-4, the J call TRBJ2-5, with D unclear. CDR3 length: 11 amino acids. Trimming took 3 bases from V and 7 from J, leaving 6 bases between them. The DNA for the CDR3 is TGTGCCAGCAGTTTCTCCACGACCCAGTACTTC. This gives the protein CASSFSTTQYF.

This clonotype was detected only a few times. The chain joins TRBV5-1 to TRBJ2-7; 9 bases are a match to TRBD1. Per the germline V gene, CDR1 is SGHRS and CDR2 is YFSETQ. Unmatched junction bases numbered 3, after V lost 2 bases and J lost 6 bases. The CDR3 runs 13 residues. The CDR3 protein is CASSLTGGGEQYF. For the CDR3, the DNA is TGCGCCAGCAGCTTAACAGGGGGCGGCGAGCAGTACTTC.

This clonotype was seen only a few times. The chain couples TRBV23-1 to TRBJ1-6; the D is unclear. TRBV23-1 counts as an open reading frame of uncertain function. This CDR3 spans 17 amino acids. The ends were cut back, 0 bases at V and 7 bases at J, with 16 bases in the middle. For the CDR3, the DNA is TGCGCCAGCAGTCAATCAATATTTGGGGAGGTCAATTCACCCCTCCACTTT. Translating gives CASSQSIFGEVNSPLHF.

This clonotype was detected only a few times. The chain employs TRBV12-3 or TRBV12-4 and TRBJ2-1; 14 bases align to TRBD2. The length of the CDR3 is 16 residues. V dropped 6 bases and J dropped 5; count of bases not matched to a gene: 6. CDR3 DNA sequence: TGTGCCAGCAGGCCGACTAGCGGGGGGGCCCACAATGAGCAGTTCTTC. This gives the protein CASRPTSGGAHNEQFF.

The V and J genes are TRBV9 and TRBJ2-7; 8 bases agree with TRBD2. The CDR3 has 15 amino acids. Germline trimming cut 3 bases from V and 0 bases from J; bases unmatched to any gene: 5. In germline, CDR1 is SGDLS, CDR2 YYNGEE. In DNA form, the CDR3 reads TGTGCCAGCAGCGAAAGCGGGGGCCGCTCCTACGAGCAGTACTTC. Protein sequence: CASSESGGRSYEQYF.

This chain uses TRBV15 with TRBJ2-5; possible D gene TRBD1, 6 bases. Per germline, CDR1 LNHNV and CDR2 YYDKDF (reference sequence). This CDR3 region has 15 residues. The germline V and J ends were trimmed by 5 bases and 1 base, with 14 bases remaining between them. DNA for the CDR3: TGTGCCACCAGCGGGGAGCTAGGGGGCCAAGAGACCCAGTACTTC. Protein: CATSGELGGQETQYF.

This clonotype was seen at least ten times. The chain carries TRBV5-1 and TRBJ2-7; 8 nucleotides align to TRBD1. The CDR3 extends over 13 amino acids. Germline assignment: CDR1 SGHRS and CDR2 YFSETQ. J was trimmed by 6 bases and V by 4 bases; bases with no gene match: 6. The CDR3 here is CASSLWTGSEQYV. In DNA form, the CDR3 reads TGCGCCAGCAGCCTATGGACAGGGAGCGAGCAGTACGTC.

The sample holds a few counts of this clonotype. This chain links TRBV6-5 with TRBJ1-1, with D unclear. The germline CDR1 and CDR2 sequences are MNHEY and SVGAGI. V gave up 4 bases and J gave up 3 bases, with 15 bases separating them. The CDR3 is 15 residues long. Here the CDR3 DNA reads TGTGCCAGCAGTTCCCAACTTATGGAGGACACTGAAGCTTTCTTT. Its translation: CASSSQLMEDTEAFF.

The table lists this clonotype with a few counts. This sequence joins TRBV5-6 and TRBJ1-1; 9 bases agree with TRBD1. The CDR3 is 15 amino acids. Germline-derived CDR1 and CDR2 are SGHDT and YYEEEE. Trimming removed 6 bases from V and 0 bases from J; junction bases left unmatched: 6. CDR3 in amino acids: CASTSGTGMNTEAFF. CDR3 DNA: TGTGCCAGCACCTCCGGGACAGGGATGAACACTGAAGCTTTCTTT.

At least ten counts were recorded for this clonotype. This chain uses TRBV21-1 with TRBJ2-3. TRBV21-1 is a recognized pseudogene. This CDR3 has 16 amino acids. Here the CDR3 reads CASSKEYAPSTDTQYF. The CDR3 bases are TGTGCCAGCAGCAAGGAATATGCCCCTAGCACAGATACGCAGTATTTT.

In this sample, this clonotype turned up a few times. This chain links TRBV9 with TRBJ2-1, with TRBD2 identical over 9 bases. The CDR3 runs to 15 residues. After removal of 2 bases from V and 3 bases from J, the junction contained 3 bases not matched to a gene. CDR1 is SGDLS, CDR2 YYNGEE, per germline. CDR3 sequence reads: CASSVGGGVYNEQFF. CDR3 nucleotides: TGTGCCAGCAGCGTGGGCGGGGGGGTCTACAATGAGCAGTTCTTC.

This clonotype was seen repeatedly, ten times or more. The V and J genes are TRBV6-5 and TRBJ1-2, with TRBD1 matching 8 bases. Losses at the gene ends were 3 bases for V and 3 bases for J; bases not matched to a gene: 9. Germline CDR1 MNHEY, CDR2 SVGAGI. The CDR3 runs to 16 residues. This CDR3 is CASSYSQTGVYYGYTF. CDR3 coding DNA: TGTGCCAGCAGTTATTCTCAGACAGGGGTATACTATGGCTACACCTTC.

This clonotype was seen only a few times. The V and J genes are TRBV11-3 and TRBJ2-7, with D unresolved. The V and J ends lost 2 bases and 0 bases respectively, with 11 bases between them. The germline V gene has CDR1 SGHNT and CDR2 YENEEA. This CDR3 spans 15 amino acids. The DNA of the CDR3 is TGTGCCAGCAGCTTATCCGGAGCTTCCTCCTACGAGCAGTACTTC. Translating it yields CASSLSGASSYEQYF. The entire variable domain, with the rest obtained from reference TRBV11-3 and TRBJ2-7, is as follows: EAGVVQSPRYKIIEKKQPVAFWCNPISGHNTLYWYLQNLGQGPELLIRYENEEAVDDSQLPKDRFSAERLKGVDSTLKIQPAELGDSAVYLCASSLSGASSYEQYFGPGTRLTVT.

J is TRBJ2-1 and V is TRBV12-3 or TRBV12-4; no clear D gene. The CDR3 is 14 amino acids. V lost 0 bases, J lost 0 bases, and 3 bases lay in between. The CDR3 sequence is CASSLAVSYNEQFF. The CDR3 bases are TGTGCCAGCAGTTTAGCAGTCTCCTACAATGAGCAGTTCTTC.

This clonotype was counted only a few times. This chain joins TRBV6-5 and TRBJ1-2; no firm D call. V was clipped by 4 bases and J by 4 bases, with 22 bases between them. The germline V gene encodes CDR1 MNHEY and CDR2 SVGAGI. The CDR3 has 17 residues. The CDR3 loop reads CASSSSLDPSWAYGYTF. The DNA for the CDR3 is TGTGCCAGCAGTTCTTCCCTAGACCCAAGCTGGGCCTATGGCTACACCTTC.

CDR3 loop: CASSLGVSENNEQFF. In DNA form, the CDR3 reads TGTGCCAGCAGCTTAGGGGTTAGCGAAAACAATGAGCAGTTCTTC. The V gene is TRBV7-7, the J gene TRBJ2-1; D may be TRBD2 (5 bases). Trimming shortened V by 1 base and J by 5 bases, and 12 bases separated the two germline ends. CDR1 SSHAT and CDR2 FNYEAQ come from the germline V gene (reference sequence). This CDR3 region has 15 residues.

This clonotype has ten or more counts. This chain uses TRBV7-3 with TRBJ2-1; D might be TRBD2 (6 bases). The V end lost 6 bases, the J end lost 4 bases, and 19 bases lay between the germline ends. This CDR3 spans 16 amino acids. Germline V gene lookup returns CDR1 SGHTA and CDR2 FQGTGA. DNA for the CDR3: TGTGCCAGCAGTCCCACACCGGGACTGACGTACAATGAGCAGTTCTTC. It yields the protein CASSPTPGLTYNEQFF.

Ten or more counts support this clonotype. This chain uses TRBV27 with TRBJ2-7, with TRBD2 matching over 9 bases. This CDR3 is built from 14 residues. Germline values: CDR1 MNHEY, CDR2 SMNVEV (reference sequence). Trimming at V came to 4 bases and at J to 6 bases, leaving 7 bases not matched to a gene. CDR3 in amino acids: CASSYFGGGVEQYF. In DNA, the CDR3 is TGTGCCAGCAGTTATTTTGGCGGGGGGGTCGAGCAGTACTTC.

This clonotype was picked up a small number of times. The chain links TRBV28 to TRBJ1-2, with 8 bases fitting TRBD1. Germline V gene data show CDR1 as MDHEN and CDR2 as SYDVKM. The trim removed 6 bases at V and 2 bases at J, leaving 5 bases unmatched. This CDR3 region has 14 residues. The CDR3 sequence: CASRRQGRNYGYTF. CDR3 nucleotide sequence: TGTGCCAGCAGGAGACAGGGGCGAAACTATGGCTACACCTTC.